Listed here are 16 T cell receptor beta chains from one sample, sequenced in a study of CD8+CD57+ T cells in acquired aplastic anemia. Template material for TCR beta VDJ and CDR3 profiling consisted of genomic DNA. TCRdb re-called the reads through MiXCR, storing one row per CDR3 protein. The data hold around 180,000 distinct CDR3 sequences, with nearly 50% observed a single time. Flow cytometry had shown expanded CD8+CD57+ cells in the patients chosen for sequencing. Specimen: sorted CD4+, CD8+, or CD8+CD57+ T cells (not recorded which) from PBMCs. Every receptor here comes from a human donor with aplastic anemia.

CDR3 DNA sequence: TGTGCCATCAGTGAGAATAGGTTGACCCAGCATTTT. Protein: CAISENRLTQHF. V gene TRBV10-3 combines with J gene TRBJ1-5, with D unclear. The CDR3 contains 12 residues. Germline assignment: CDR1 ENHRY and CDR2 SYGVKD. V was shortened by 2 bases and J by 11 bases, with 10 bases between the two germline ends.

This rearrangement joins TRBV4-2 to TRBJ1-1; D may be TRBD1 (5 bases). Germline lookup yields CDR1 LGHNA and CDR2 YNFKEQ. This CDR3 is built from 13 residues. Trimming shortened V by 0 bases and J by 5 bases, and 7 bases separated the two germline ends. CDR3 nucleotide sequence: TGTGCCAGCAGCCAAGATCAGGGTACTGAAGCTTTCTTT. Amino acid sequence: CASSQDQGTEAFF.

This clonotype was detected many times. V and J are TRBV20-1 and TRBJ2-7; D is possibly TRBD2 (6 bases). V was clipped by 3 bases and J by 3 bases, with 15 bases between them. The CDR3 has 14 residues. Germline CDR1 DFQATT, CDR2 SNEGSKA (reference sequence). CDR3 in DNA: TGCAGTGCTAGGTCCTCAGGAGGGAGCTACGAGCAGTACTTC. This gives the protein CSARSSGGSYEQYF.

This clonotype was detected a few times. The chain is built from TRBV27 and TRBJ2-3; 11 nucleotides line up with TRBD2. Germline values: CDR1 MNHEY, CDR2 SMNVEV (reference sequence). CDR3 size: 16 residues. J gave up 1 base and V 5 bases, and 5 bases lay outside the gene matches. CDR3 region: CASSIRTSGRTDTQYF. CDR3 DNA: TGTGCCAGCAGTATCAGGACTAGCGGGCGCACAGATACGCAGTATTTT.

The rearrangement links TRBV20-1 to TRBJ2-5, with TRBD2 identical over 8 bases. Germline CDR1 and CDR2: DFQATT and SNEGSKA (reference sequence). CDR3 length: 14 amino acids. Unmatched junction bases numbered 4, after V lost 3 bases and J lost 1 base. CDR3 sequence reads: CSASKRGGQETQYF. The CDR3 nucleotides read TGCAGTGCTAGTAAACGGGGGGGCCAAGAGACCCAGTACTTC.

The chain carries TRBV7-9 and TRBJ1-2, with a possible D match to TRBD1 (6 bases). V lost 3 bases to trimming and J lost 8 bases, with 13 bases between them. The CDR3 runs to 13 residues. Looked up from germline, CDR1 is SEHNR and CDR2 is FQNEAQ (reference sequence). In nucleotides, the CDR3 is TGTGCCAGCAGCTTCCGGGGGCGGGAGGGCTACACCTTC. Residues: CASSFRGREGYTF.

This clonotype was counted a few times. The chain carries TRBV7-3 and TRBJ2-4; 9 nucleotides agree with TRBD2. The CDR3 has 21 amino acids. Germline-derived CDR1 and CDR2 are SGHTA and FQGTGA. J gave up 3 bases and V 0 bases, and 18 bases lay outside the gene matches. In DNA form, the CDR3 reads TGTGCCAGCAGCTTAACAGGGCTGGCTAGCGGGGCCCCCGTCGGCAAAAACATTCAGTACTTC. Its translation: CASSLTGLASGAPVGKNIQYF.

The chain has TRBV7-3 and TRBJ1-2, with D possibly being TRBD1 (5 bases). The CDR3 length is 14 residues. Trimming removed 8 bases at V and 7 bases at J, with 20 bases between. The V gene's germline CDR1 is SGHTA and CDR2 FQGTGA. DNA for the CDR3: TGTGCCAGCCACCCCGGGACGGGAAGTTCTGGCTACACCTTC. As protein: CASHPGTGSSGYTF.

The table lists this clonotype with many counts. V and J are TRBV20-1 and TRBJ2-5; no clear D gene. This CDR3 has 10 residues. V was shortened by 5 bases and J by 2 bases, with 3 bases between the two germline ends. CDR1 and CDR2 (germline): DFQATT, SNEGSKA (reference sequence). The CDR3 sequence: CSALQETQYF. CDR3 bases: TGCAGTGCTTTACAAGAGACCCAGTACTTC.

This chain links TRBV10-1 with TRBJ1-2; a possible D gene is TRBD1 (6 bases). Trimming removed 2 bases at V and 7 bases at J, with 20 bases between. This CDR3 contains 16 residues. Looked up from germline, CDR1 is WNHNN and CDR2 is SYGVQD (reference sequence). The CDR3 loop is CASSEALRQVPLGYTF. CDR3 bases: TGCGCCAGCAGTGAGGCGCTCCGACAGGTCCCCCTTGGCTACACCTTC.

This clonotype has at least ten counts. V usage is TRBV5-1 and J usage is TRBJ2-7, with 8 positions matching TRBD2. CDR1 is SGHRS and CDR2 is YFSETQ in the germline V gene. Trimming cost V 0 bases and J 0 bases; bases outside gene matches: 8. This CDR3 comprises 17 residues. CDR3 protein: CASSLALAGAASYEQYF. CDR3 bases: TGCGCCAGCAGCTTGGCCCTAGCGGGCGCAGCCTCCTACGAGCAGTACTTC.

The rearrangement uses TRBV5-6 and TRBJ1-1; D is perhaps TRBD1 (6 bases). V was clipped by 2 bases and J by 0 bases, with 11 bases between them. Per the germline V gene, CDR1 is SGHDT and CDR2 is YYEEEE. The CDR3 is made up of 15 amino acids. The CDR3 region has the DNA TGTGCCAGCAGCTTAGGGGGGTTTATGAACACTGAAGCTTTCTTT. Protein sequence: CASSLGGFMNTEAFF.

The chain recombines TRBV10-1 with TRBJ2-1, with D possibly being TRBD2 (6 bases). The CDR3 extends over 11 amino acids. V lost 8 bases, J lost 7 bases, and 9 bases lay in between. Germline values: CDR1 WNHNN, CDR2 SYGVQD (reference sequence). The CDR3 sequence is CASSGGNEQFF. The DNA for the CDR3 is TGCGCCAGCTCCGGGGGTAATGAGCAGTTCTTC.

The chain combines TRBV6-1 with TRBJ1-6; the D is unclear. V was pared by 11 bases and J by 10 bases, with 21 bases between. The V gene's germline CDR1 is MNHNS and CDR2 SASEGT. CDR3 length: 14 residues. CDR3: CACTPVEMGSPLHF. In nucleotides, the CDR3 is TGTGCCTGCACTCCAGTGGAAATGGGGTCACCCCTCCACTTT.

Regarding this clonotype: This likely comes from a read error, as the CDR3 has no conserved phenylalanine or tryptophan at its end. The DNA is left out, because the CDR3 cannot be placed on it with certainty; the CDR3 is given as TCRdb lists it. This chain connects TRBV24-1 to TRBJ1-1. The CDR3 sequence runs 11 residues, both termini included. The germline V gene has CDR1 KGHDR and CDR2 SFDVKD. CDR3 residues: CATSDLRVCSE.

V usage is TRBV13 and J usage is TRBJ2-7, with 11 bases aligning to TRBD2. This CDR3 region has 16 residues. V shed 5 bases, J shed 5 bases, and the junction held 11 bases outside the gene matches. Germline values: CDR1 PRHDT, CDR2 FYEKMQ (reference sequence). The CDR3 nucleotides are TGTGCCAGCAGCCCAAGACTAGCGGGAAGGGAAGACGAGCAGTACTTC. Translating gives CASSPRLAGREDEQYF.